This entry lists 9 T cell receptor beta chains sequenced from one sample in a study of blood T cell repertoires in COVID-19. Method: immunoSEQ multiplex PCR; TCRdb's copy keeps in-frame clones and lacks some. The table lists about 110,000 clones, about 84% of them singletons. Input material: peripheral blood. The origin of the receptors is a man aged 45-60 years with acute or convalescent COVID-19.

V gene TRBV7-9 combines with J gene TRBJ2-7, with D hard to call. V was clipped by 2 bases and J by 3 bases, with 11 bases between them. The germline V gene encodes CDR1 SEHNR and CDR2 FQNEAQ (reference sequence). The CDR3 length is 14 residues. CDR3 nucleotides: TGTGCCAGCAGCTTACGGGTAGAAGACTACGAGCAGTACTTC. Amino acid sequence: CASSLRVEDYEQYF.

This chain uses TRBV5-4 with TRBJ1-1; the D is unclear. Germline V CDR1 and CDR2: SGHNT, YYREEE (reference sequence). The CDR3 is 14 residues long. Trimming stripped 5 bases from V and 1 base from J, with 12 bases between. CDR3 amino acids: CASSLTEKNTEAFF. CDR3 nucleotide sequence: TGTGCCAGCAGTTTGACTGAGAAGAACACTGAAGCTTTCTTT.

CDR3 amino acids: CASSQMFGQGEKLFF. The CDR3 DNA reads as TGTGCCAGCAGCCAAATGTTTGGGCAGGGTGAAAAACTGTTTTTT. The V gene is TRBV3-1 (or the pseudogene TRBV3-2), the J gene TRBJ1-4; D is possibly TRBD1 (5 bases). The CDR3 has 15 residues. The V and J ends lost 2 bases and 7 bases respectively, with 14 bases between them. Germline V gives CDR1 LGHDT, CDR2 YNNKEL (reference sequence).

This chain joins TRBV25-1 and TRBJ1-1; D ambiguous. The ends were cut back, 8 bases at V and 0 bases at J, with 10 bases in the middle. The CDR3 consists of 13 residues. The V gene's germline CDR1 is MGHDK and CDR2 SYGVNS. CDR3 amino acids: CASRREVNTEAFF. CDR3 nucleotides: TGTGCCAGCCGGCGGGAGGTGAACACTGAAGCTTTCTTT.

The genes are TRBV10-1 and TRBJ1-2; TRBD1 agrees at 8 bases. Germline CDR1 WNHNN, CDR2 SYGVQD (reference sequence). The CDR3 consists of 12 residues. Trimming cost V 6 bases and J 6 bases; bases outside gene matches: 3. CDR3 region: CASSDRGDGYTF. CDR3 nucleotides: TGCGCCAGCAGCGACAGGGGAGATGGCTACACCTTC.

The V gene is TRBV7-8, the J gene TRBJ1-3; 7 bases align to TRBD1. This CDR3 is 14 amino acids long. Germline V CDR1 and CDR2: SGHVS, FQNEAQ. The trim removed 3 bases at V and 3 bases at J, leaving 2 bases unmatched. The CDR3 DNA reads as TGTGCCAGCAGCTTGACAGGGAATGGAAACACCATATATTTT. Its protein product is CASSLTGNGNTIYF. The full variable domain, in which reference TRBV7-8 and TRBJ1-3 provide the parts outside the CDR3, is GAGVSQSPRYKVAKRGQDVALRCDPISGHVSLFWYQQALGQGPEFLTYFQNEAQLDKSGLPSDRFFAERPEGSVSTLKIQRTQQEDSAVYLCASSLTGNGNTIYFGEGSWLTVV.

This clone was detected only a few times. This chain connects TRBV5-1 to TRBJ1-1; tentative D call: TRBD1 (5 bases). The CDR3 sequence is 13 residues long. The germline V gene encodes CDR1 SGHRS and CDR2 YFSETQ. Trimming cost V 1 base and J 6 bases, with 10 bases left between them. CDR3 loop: CASSLSRGAEAFF. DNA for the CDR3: TGCGCCAGCAGCTTGAGTCGGGGGGCTGAAGCTTTCTTT.

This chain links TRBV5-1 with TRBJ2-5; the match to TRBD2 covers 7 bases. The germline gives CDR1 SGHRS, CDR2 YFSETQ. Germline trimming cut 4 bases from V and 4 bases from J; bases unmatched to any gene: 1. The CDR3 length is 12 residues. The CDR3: CASSPGGETQYF. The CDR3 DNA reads TGCGCCAGCAGCCCGGGGGGAGAGACCCAGTACTTC.

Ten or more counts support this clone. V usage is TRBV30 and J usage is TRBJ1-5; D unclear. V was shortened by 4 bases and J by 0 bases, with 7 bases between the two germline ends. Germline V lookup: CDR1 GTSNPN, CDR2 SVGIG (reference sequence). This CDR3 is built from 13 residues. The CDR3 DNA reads TGTGCCTGGACGGAGGATAGCAATCAGCCCCAGCATTTT. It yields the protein CAWTEDSNQPQHF.